These T cell receptor beta chains were read from a single sample in a study of PD-1 blockade in mismatch repair-deficient tumors. Profiled with immunoSEQ multiplex PCR; TCRdb holds only in-frame clones, not every one. The sample includes roughly 120,000 clones, 88% of them seen just once. This specimen consisted of peripheral blood, obtained approximately 72 weeks after starting pembrolizumab. Every receptor here comes from an adult with mismatch repair-deficient cancer. CDR3s include the opening cysteine and the closing phenylalanine or tryptophan. D genes are given only for firm matches. Size values are once, few and many counts, or a class for expanded clones, and some rows have none.

NA | TRBJ2-1 | TRBV2 | NA | TGTGCCAGCAGTGGGAACCAGGGAAGCTCCTACAATGAGCAGTTCTTC | CASSGNQGSSYNEQFF
NA | TRBJ1-1 | TRBV10-2 | NA | TGCGCCAGCAGTGCATGGGGGACGGAAAACACTGAAGCTTTCTTT | CASSAWGTENTEAFF
NA | TRBJ2-3 | TRBV11-2 | NA | TGTGCCAGCAGCTTAGGACCGTCAGATACGCAGTATTTT | CASSLGPSDTQYF
TRBD2 | TRBJ2-1 | TRBV27 | NA | TGTGCCAGCAGTTTGACCCCAACTAGCGGCGTTACATCAGATGAGCAGTTCTTC | CASSLTPTSGVTSDEQFF
TRBD1 | TRBJ1-2 | TRBV30 | NA | TGTGCCTTAACCCGGGACAGACCTATGCGCTACACCTTC | CALTRDRPMRYTF
TRBD2 | TRBJ2-1 | TRBV7-8 | NA | TGTGCCAGCAGCTTTTATCCCAGTCCGGGACTAGCTATGAATGAGCAGTTCTTC | CASSFYPSPGLAMNEQFF
NA | TRBJ2-1 | TRBV4-3 | NA | TGCGCCAGCAGCCAAGAAATTAGCAGGGGCCATGAGCAGTTCTTC | CASSQEISRGHEQFF
TRBD1 | TRBJ2-1 | TRBV29-1 | NA | TGCAGCGTCGATTCCGGGACAGGGGGCAATGAGCAGTTCTTC | CSVDSGTGGNEQFF
NA | TRBJ2-7 | TRBV19 | NA | TGTGCCAGTAGTATAGCCGACGGGCGGACTTACGAGCAGTACTTC | CASSIADGRTYEQYF
TRBD2 | TRBJ2-1 | TRBV6-6 | NA | TGTGCCAGCGCCGGGGTAGCGGGACCGTACAATGAGCAGTTCTTC | CASAGVAGPYNEQFF
TRBD2 | TRBJ2-7 | TRBV7-6 | NA | TGTGCCAGCAGCTTATACCGGGAGGGCCCGGTGGACGGGGTCGAGCAGTACTTC | CASSLYREGPVDGVEQYF
NA | TRBJ2-1 | TRBV19 | NA | TGTGCCAGTAGTATTTTCCCTAGTCTTCACAATGAGCAGTTCTTC | CASSIFPSLHNEQFF
TRBD2 | TRBJ2-2 | TRBV6-1 | NA | TGTGCCAGCAGTGATCTAGCGGGAGCGTCACCCGGGGAGCTGTTTTTT | CASSDLAGASPGELFF
NA | TRBJ2-7 | TRBV4-3 | NA | TGCGCCAGCAGCCAAGATCGGTACAGCCGATACGAGCAGTACTTC | CASSQDRYSRYEQYF
TRBD1 | TRBJ2-7 | TRBV9 | few | TGTGCCAGCAGCGCAGGGACAGGCGGGTACGAGCAGTACTTC | CASSAGTGGYEQYF
NA | TRBJ2-7 | TRBV4-1 | NA | TGCGCCAGCAGCCCCCGGGACAAACTCTACGAGCAGTACTTC | CASSPRDKLYEQYF
NA | TRBJ2-1 | TRBV7-3 | NA | TGTGCCAGCAGCCCCTGGGCGCGGGCGTCATCCTACAATGAGCAGTTCTTC | CASSPWARASSYNEQFF
NA | TRBJ2-1 | TRBV7-8 | NA | TGTGCCAGCAGCTTACGCGGGACCACCTACAATGAGCAGTTCTTC | CASSLRGTTYNEQFF
NA | TRBJ2-2 | TRBV27 | once | TGTGCCAGCAGCCCTCTACAGAAAACCGGGGAGCTGTTTTTT | CASSPLQKTGELFF
NA | TRBJ1-5 | TRBV5-1 | NA | TGCGCCAGCAGCATCGGGTTGGGGGCCCAGCCCCAGCATTTT | CASSIGLGAQPQHF
NA | TRBJ1-4 | TRBV4-1 | NA | TGCGCCAGCAGCCAAGATCGCAGTTTCTATAATGAAAAACTGTTTTTT | CASSQDRSFYNEKLFF
NA | TRBJ2-4 | TRBV19 | NA | TGTGCCAGTAGGGCAGTCGTCAGTGCCAAAAACATTCAGTACTTC | CASRAVVSAKNIQYF
NA | TRBJ2-2 | TRBV6-1 | few | TGTGCCAGCAGCCCTCAGGGACCCGGGGAGCTGTTTTTT | CASSPQGPGELFF